This T cell receptor (beta chain) was sequenced in a study of human T cells and chemical hapten exposure. Study as a whole: The patch tests put 0.01% DPC on the skin of the upper back and were read 6 days later.

TCRdb reprocessed the RACE reads with MiXCR, giving one entry per CDR3 protein. The sample has under 95,000 distinct CDR3 sequences; 8.5% to 9% are singletons. Time point defined: pre-sensitization, week 0. Treatment noted: therapeutic diphenylcyclopropenone sensitization with weekly scalp DPC. This clonotype has a handful of counts. V was pared by 2 bases and J by 2 bases, with 5 bases of the junction left unmatched. Germline lookup yields CDR1 SGHRS and CDR2 YFSETQ. The CDR3 has 16 amino acids. This material consisted of whole blood, taken in connection with sensitization to the hapten diphenylcyclopropenone (DPC). The V and J genes are TRBV5-1 and TRBJ2-7; 12 bases match TRBD2. The clonotype was recovered from a man aged 35 to 55 with alopecia areata. Some clones in this sample may be carry-over from other donors' samples. CDR3 bases: TGCGCCAGCAGCTTTCCTAGCGGGAGGGCGGCCTACGAGCAGTACTTC. As protein: CASSFPSGRAAYEQYF.